The present TCR beta chain was sequenced within a study of T-cell memory formation after mild COVID-19. Study as a whole: Most TCR clusters belonged to a single donor.

Germline V gene data show CDR1 as DFQATT and CDR2 as SNEGSKA (reference sequence). The CDR3 has 14 residues. V lost 2 bases, J lost 7 bases, and 12 bases lay in between. It was 5'RACE with constant-segment primers that produced the TCR alpha and TCR beta cDNA libraries, which carried sample barcodes and UMIs. Via MiXCR, TCRdb re-called the 5' RACE reads, giving one row per CDR3 protein. The sample holds about 4,300 distinct CDR3 sequences, approximately 15% seen once. The table lists this clonotype with many counts. Its antigen remains unidentified. Whole-study findings and limits: Chiefly within CM and EM were the contracting CD4+ clones; CD8+ ones were within EMRA. Clones that shrank (day 15 to 85) were balanced CD4/CD8, whereas later expanders leaned CD4+.

What was sequenced was PBMCs or a T cell subset sorted from them (not recorded which). This TCR was sampled from an adult who had mild COVID-19 (a few samples of this study predate the infection). Cell type and time point are not known. This rearrangement joins TRBV20-1 to TRBJ1-6; D might be TRBD1 (6 bases). The CDR3 sequence: CSARSGAVNSPLHF. CDR3 coding DNA: TGCAGTGCTAGATCAGGGGCCGTGAATTCACCCCTCCACTTT.